This TCR beta chain was identified in a study of beta chain features in type 1 diabetes (dated by TCRdb to between 2017 and 2018). Turning to the overall study: Mean age, gender distribution, total cell number and subset yield were not different between patients and healthy donors. A total of 85 million to 110 million sorted cells were examined across all samples, and RNA yield correlated strongly with the number of cells per subset. In the study, TCRB repertoires of sorted circulating CD4+ T cell subsets from recently diagnosed type 1 diabetes patients were compared with those of matched healthy donors. Regulatory and stem cell-like memory subsets were obtained from only 8 patients and roughly eight healthy donors, while naive and central memory subsets were obtained from all 30 or so donors. What the study reported, not specific to this receptor: Sequencing cDNA rather than genomic DNA could over-represent highly expressing activated cells, although activation and CD3 levels did not differ between groups. Naive, central memory and regulatory TCRB repertoires appeared to be more similar among patients than among healthy donors. Patients with type 1 diabetes made fewer insertions and deleted more nucleotides at VDJ recombination sites, implying thymic rearrangement abnormalities. Only small numbers of individuals were included in the HLA sub-analyses, which left unresolved whether HLA type had any influence on TCRB rearrangement. In all four CD4+ subsets, TCRB CDR3 length was moderately but significantly shorter in type 1 diabetes patients. Shorter templates might have been favored by PCR, but patient and control samples were amplified and corrected together, so both groups would have been affected equally by any skew.

Each donor gave one peripheral blood draw, averaging roughly 100 mL, which was collected into heparinised tubes. A BD FACSAria II was used to sort naive, central memory, regulatory and stem cell-like memory CD4+ T cells with a panel that included CD45RO, CCR7, CD25, CD127, CD95 and CD27. Every sorted population had a purity above 95%. PBMCs were separated immediately by Lymphoprep density gradient centrifugation and were stained directly, without being cultured. So that batch effects would be minimized, each experiment stained and sorted samples in pairs, pairing one healthy donor with one patient. The entire amount of isolated RNA was reverse transcribed using the High Capacity cDNA Reverse Transcription Kit, so the sequenced TCRB transcripts were expressed ones. Deep immunoSEQ sequencing was applied to naive, central memory and regulatory T cell samples, giving an average of about 3.6 million total reads per sample. After sorted cells were lysed in RLT buffer, RNA was extracted with DNase-treated RNeasy Micro or Mini kits, with the choice depending on cell number. Each cell subset was processed separately to prevent cross-contamination, with patient and healthy donor samples processed together. Using the immunoSEQ multiplex PCR, TCRB sequences were amplified from cDNA into 87-bp fragments spanning the CDR3 region. Sequencing of the amplicons was done on the Illumina HiSeq platform. For the original study's pipeline: Synthetic template baselines were used to correct PCR bias computationally, reads within Hamming distance 2 were collapsed, and singletons that could not be merged were discarded. Reads were aligned against IMGT so that V, D and J genes, CDR3 length and insertions or deletions at six rearrangement sites could be assigned. Within each subset, clonotype counts were normalized to sorted cell number, and only after that were true diversity and Gini coefficients computed with the tcR R package. Repertoire sharing was quantified using the overlap coefficient calculated on TCRB nucleotide sequences. As a proxy for the pre-selection repertoire, out-of-frame TCRB sequences from naive cells were analyzed. Sourced from immuneACCESS, this table was stored by TCRdb with only in-frame sequences that have V and J called. A share of the clones is absent; for the studies checked, an unresolved V gene accounts for under half, and the remainder has no known explanation. Clone size and the V and J calls come from that table; the DNA yielded D and trimming. The sample data list 240,000 or so clones, and approximately 70% of these were observed just once. Around 0.05% of the sample goes to the ten largest clones.

Based on the germline V gene, the CDR1 and CDR2 sequences are SGHTA and FQGNSA. Including the terminal cysteine and phenylalanine, the CDR3 comprises 12 residues. CDR3 DNA is the only sequence kept; it has 36 bases, read in frame from the first base. V is cut by 2 bases and J by 9 bases, and the space between the germline ends is 8 bases. In this sample, this clone turned up once. Its antigen target is currently unknown. No much larger clone is present one base from it, and per-base qualities are unavailable. The receptor's source is a man aged 25 to 40 in good health. Sequencing used naive CD4+ T cells from blood. The cell subset or site label for this specimen denotes: true naive CD4+ T cells. Recombination joined TRBV7-2 with TRBJ2-1, with an unclear D gene assignment. The encoded CDR3 is CASSLLRFEQFF. The nucleotides are TGTGCCAGCAGCTTACTACGATTTGAGCAGTTCTTC.